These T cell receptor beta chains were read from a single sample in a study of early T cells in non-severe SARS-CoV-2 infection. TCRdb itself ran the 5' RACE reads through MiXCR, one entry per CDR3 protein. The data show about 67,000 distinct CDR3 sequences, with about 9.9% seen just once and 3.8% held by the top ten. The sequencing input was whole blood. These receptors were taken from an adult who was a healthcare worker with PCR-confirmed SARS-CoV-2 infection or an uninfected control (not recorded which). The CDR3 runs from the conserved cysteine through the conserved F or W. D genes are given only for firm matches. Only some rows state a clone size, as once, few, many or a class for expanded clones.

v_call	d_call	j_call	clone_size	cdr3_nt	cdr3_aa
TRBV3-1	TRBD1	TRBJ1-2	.	TGTGCCAGCAGGCCCAGGGACAGGGCTAACTATGGCTACACCTTC	CASRPRDRANYGYTF
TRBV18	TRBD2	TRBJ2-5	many	TGTGCCAGCTCACCACCGATAGCGGGGGGATCCCAAGAGACCCAGTACTTC	CASSPPIAGGSQETQYF
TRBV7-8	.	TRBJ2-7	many	TGTGCCAGCAGCCGCGAAAGGGTATCCTACGAGCAGTACTTC	CASSRERVSYEQYF
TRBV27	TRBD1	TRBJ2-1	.	TGTGCCAGCAGTCCAAGGGACAGGGCTTCCTACAATGAGCAGTTCTTC	CASSPRDRASYNEQFF
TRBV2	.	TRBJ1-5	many	TGTGCCAGCAGGTCGGGACTAGACAATCAGCCCCAGCATTTT	CASRSGLDNQPQHF
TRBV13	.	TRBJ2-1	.	TGTGCCAGCAGCCCGCGCAATGGGCTTTTTTACAATGAGCAGTTCTTC	CASSPRNGLFYNEQFF
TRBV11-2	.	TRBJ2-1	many	TGTGCCAGCAGCCCTGGACTGGTCAATGAGCAGTTCTTC	CASSPGLVNEQFF
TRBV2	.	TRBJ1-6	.	TGTGCCAGCAGTGAAGGTCTCAAAGGAGCCTATTCACCCCTCCACTTT	CASSEGLKGAYSPLHF
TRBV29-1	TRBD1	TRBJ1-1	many	TGCAGCGCTTGGACAGGGAGGGGCACTGAAGCTTTCTTT	CSAWTGRGTEAFF
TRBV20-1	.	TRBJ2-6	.	TGCAGTGCCGGAACCCGTGGTGTCGGGGCCAACGTCCTGACTTTC	CSAGTRGVGANVLTF
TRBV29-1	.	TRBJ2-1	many	TGCAGCGTTGAAGACCGCCGAGCTGAGCAGTTCTTC	CSVEDRRAEQFF
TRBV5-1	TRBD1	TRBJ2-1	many	TGCGCCAGCAGCTTACTCCGGGACAGCAATGAGCAGTTCTTC	CASSLLRDSNEQFF
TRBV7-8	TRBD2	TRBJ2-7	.	TGTGCCAGCAGCTTCGGACTAGCGTCGGCCTACGAGCAGTACTTC	CASSFGLASAYEQYF
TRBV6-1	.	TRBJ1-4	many	TGTGCCAGTTTCTGGGGGGGCCGTAATGAAAAACTGTTTTTT	CASFWGGRNEKLFF
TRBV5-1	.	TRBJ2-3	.	TGCGCCAGCAGGAGCGGCCTCACAGATACGCAGTATTTT	CASRSGLTDTQYF
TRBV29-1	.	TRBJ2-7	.	TGCAGCGTCGACACAGGGATCAACTACGAGCAGTACTTC	CSVDTGINYEQYF
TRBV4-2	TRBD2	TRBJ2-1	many	TGTGCCAGCAGCCAAGATAGTATTGCGGGGGGCACTATTCACAATGAGCAGTTCTTC	CASSQDSIAGGTIHNEQFF
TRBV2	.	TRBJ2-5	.	TGTGCCAGCAGTGAAGTAGGGGAGACCCAGTACTTC	CASSEVGETQYF
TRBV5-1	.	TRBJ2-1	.	TGCGCCAGCAGCGAGGGCCAGAGAGGCAATGAGCAGTTCTTC	CASSEGQRGNEQFF
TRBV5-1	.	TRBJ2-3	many	TGCGCCAGCAGCTTGGGGCGGTATGCAGATACGCAGTATTTT	CASSLGRYADTQYF
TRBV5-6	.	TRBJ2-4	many	TGTGCCAGCAGCCGATGGGCGGATATAGGGAAAAACATTCAGTACTTC	CASSRWADIGKNIQYF
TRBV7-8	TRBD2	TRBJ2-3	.	TGTGCCAGCAGACAGACTAGCGGGGGGTCCCTAGATACGCAGTATTTT	CASRQTSGGSLDTQYF
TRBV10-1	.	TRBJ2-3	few	TGCGCCAGCAGTGATAAGGGGGGCACAGATACGCAGTATTTT	CASSDKGGTDTQYF